The sequence of this T cell receptor (beta chain) was determined in a study of identical twins. Study conclusions and caveats: Zero-insertion findings could be partly confounded by invariant cells (MAIT and iNKT cells). Beta out-of-frame sequences showed weaker excess twin sharing.

A single record per CDR3 protein comes from TCRdb applying MiXCR to the 5' RACE reads. The table records around 370,000 distinct CDR3 sequences, roughly 9% of them present only once. A note on this clonotype: The antigen is undetermined.

The CDR3 has 17 amino acids. Trimming shortened V by 1 base and J by 2 bases, and 17 bases separated the two germline ends. Germline CDR1 is ENHRY and CDR2 is SYGVKD. V and J are TRBV10-3 and TRBJ2-5, with a tentative D call TRBD1 (6 bases). This sequence originates from a woman between 45 and 65 years old in good health. Sequencing was performed on naive T cells sorted from blood. CDR3 nucleotide sequence: TGTGCCATCAGTGAGTTACAGGGAACCTGGGGACAAGAGACCCAGTACTTC. Protein sequence: CAISELQGTWGQETQYF.